Below are 3 T cell receptor beta chains sequenced from a single sample in a study of blood T cell dynamics during melanoma immunotherapy (dated by TCRdb to 2018 to 2020). Per the publication, the time point label means: pre-treatment baseline. Library construction relied on the immunoSEQ multiplex PCR assay. What TCRdb holds here is the immuneACCESS table cut down to in-frame rearrangements. Part of the clones is not present; checked against another copy, under half of the missing clones reflect an unresolved V gene, and the others are unexplained. Across this sample there are 20,000 to 30,000 clones, with approximately 90% seen only once. Of the sample, about 4.9% falls within the top ten clones. Sequenced material: blood, taken from a patient treated with checkpoint blockade. These receptors all stem from a human donor with melanoma.

The rearrangement uses TRBV6-6 and TRBJ2-1; 9 nucleotides match TRBD2. CDR1 and CDR2 from the germline V gene are MNHNY and SVGAGI (reference sequence). The junction had 12 bases not matched to a gene; V was cut back by 6 bases and J by 12 bases. This CDR3 spans 14 amino acids. The CDR3 region is CASRSSGRMMWQFF. CDR3 coding DNA: TGTGCCAGCAGGAGTAGCGGGAGAATGATGTGGCAGTTCTTC.

The chain is built from TRBV6-5 and TRBJ1-5; D uncertain. V lost 7 bases and J 7 bases, leaving 11 bases between the germline ends. From germline, CDR1 is MNHEY and CDR2 SVGAGI. CDR3 size: 12 residues. The DNA of the CDR3 is TGTGCCAGCAACCGAACGCCCCAGCCCCAGCATTTT. This encodes CASNRTPQPQHF.

The chain links TRBV2 to TRBJ2-3, with 9 bases matching TRBD1. V shed 7 bases and J 8 bases; nucleotides not matched to a gene: 7. CDR1 is SNHLY and CDR2 is FYNNEI in the germline V gene. There are 13 residues in the CDR3. CDR3 amino acids: CASIGGQGPTQYF. The CDR3 coding sequence is TGTGCCAGCATTGGCGGACAGGGGCCTACGCAGTATTTT.